A selection of T cell receptor beta chains follows, all from one sample in a study of blood T cell repertoires in COVID-19. Clones were sequenced by immunoSEQ multiplex PCR, and TCRdb holds only the in-frame ones, with some missing. The sample has 150,000 to 200,000 clones, roughly 94% seen once. The source material was peripheral blood. Every receptor here comes from a young man with COVID-19, enrolled during active disease. Each CDR3 is given with its conserved first and last residue. A D gene is named only where the DNA matches it firmly. Size is omitted from some rows. Given values are once, few, many or a class for expanded clones.

J gene | clone size | D gene | V gene | CDR3 length | CDR3 DNA | CDR3 protein
TRBJ2-6 | - | - | TRBV5-4 | 15 | TGTGCCAGCAGCTCACCGAGCTCTGGGGCCAACGTCCTGACTTTC | CASSSPSSGANVLTF
TRBJ2-3 | once | - | TRBV7-7 | 13 | TGTGCCAGCAGCTCCCAGGACAGAGATACGCAGTATTTT | CASSSQDRDTQYF
TRBJ2-3 | - | TRBD1 | TRBV5-4 | 13 | TGTGCCAGCAGCTTGTCGACAGGGGATACGCAGTATTTT | CASSLSTGDTQYF
TRBJ2-7 | - | - | TRBV5-1 | 15 | TGCGCCAGCAGCTTGGCCCGGGGAAGCTCCTACGAGCAGTACTTC | CASSLARGSSYEQYF
TRBJ2-7 | - | - | TRBV7-2 | 13 | TGTGCCAGCAGCCCGACTAGCTCCTACGAGCAGTACTTC | CASSPTSSYEQYF
TRBJ1-3 | - | - | TRBV11-3 | 15 | TGTGCCAGCAGCTTAGCTGGGACAATAGCAGACACCATATATTTT | CASSLAGTIADTIYF
TRBJ1-5 | - | - | TRBV6-1 | 16 | TGTGCCAGCAGTGAAGCGGGCAGCTATAGCAATCAGCCCCAGCATTTT | CASSEAGSYSNQPQHF
TRBJ1-5 | once | - | TRBV30 | 12 | TGTGCCTGGAGTCGGGCGGGTCAGCCCCAGCATTTT | CAWSRAGQPQHF
TRBJ1-6 | - | TRBD1 | TRBV5-1 | 15 | TGCGCCAGCAGCTTGACTACAGGGGAAAACTCACCCCTCCACTTT | CASSLTTGENSPLHF
TRBJ1-3 | - | TRBD1 | TRBV9 | 16 | TGTGCCAGCAGCTCCCCAACAGGGGGTCTAGGAAACACCATATATTTT | CASSSPTGGLGNTIYF
TRBJ1-1 | few | - | TRBV5-1 | 16 | TGCGCCAGCAGCCCGGGACTCTTCAACCCAAACACTGAAGCTTTCTTT | CASSPGLFNPNTEAFF
TRBJ1-2 | - | TRBD1 | TRBV15 | 15 | TGTGCCACCACCGACCCGACAGGGGGCTTCTATGGCTACACCTTC | CATTDPTGGFYGYTF
TRBJ2-7 | - | TRBD1 | TRBV19 | 16 | TGTGCCAGTAGTAGAAGACAGGGGGGCGACTCCTACGAGCAGTACTTC | CASSRRQGGDSYEQYF
TRBJ1-2 | once | - | TRBV19 | 12 | TGTGCCAGTAGTCAGGGTTGGTATGGCTACACCTTC | CASSQGWYGYTF
TRBJ2-7 | few | - | TRBV6-5 | 15 | TGTGCCAGCAGTCCCCTAACGCAGGGAGGCGGCGAGCAGTACTTC | CASSPLTQGGGEQYF
TRBJ2-5 | once | - | TRBV19 | 15 | TGTGCCAGTAGTATACTTGGGACTTATAGTGAGACCCAGTACTTC | CASSILGTYSETQYF
TRBJ1-6 | - | - | TRBV5-1 | 15 | TGCGCCAGCAGCGTGGACAGAACCTATAATTCACCCCTCCACTTT | CASSVDRTYNSPLHF
TRBJ1-1 | - | - | TRBV7-9 | 15 | TGTGCCAGCAGCCCCCCTGGGGGGGCCAGGGGTGAAGCTTTCTTT | CASSPPGGARGEAFF
TRBJ1-2 | - | TRBD1 | TRBV6-4 | 16 | TGTGCCAGCAGTGACTCGAGCCCAGGGGGCCTCTATGGCTACACCTTC | CASSDSSPGGLYGYTF